The present entry profiles one TCR beta chain with its context. Its antigen remains unidentified. This CDR3 is built from 16 residues. Trimming left V 4 bases short and J 0 bases short, with 15 bases between. Per the germline V gene, CDR1 is SGHAT and CDR2 is FQNNGV. This sample stems from a study of cytomegalovirus exposure and HLA in healthy donors. Findings and caveats of the study: The authors listed 164 TCR beta chains as cytomegalovirus-associated.

In the PCR, 60 Vbeta and 13 Jbeta primers were used. The method was immunoSEQ multiplex PCR; TCRdb's version includes in-frame clones alone and lacks a portion of them. Its table records roughly 190,000 clones. This chain uses TRBV11-2 with TRBJ1-2; weak D call: TRBD1 (5 bases). This TCR was recovered from a woman aged 18-35 years in good health and CMV-seropositive. Material: PBMCs. The CDR3 loop is CASSSLKTGANYGYTF. In nucleotides, the CDR3 is TGTGCCAGCAGCTCCCTTAAAACAGGAGCTAACTATGGCTACACCTTC.